A single sample is the source of the 25 T cell receptor beta chains below, sequenced in a study of T cells in Graves' hyperthyroidism and ophthalmopathy. Amplification of TCR beta CDR3 regions used RNA as the template. RT-PCR in the first round (using the HTBI primer set) targeted the TCR CDR3. Via MiXCR, TCRdb re-called the multiplex PCR reads, giving one row per CDR3 protein. The top ten clones hold about 12% of a sample with hundreds of thousands of distinct CDR3 sequences, approximately 15% of them seen once. Sample: blood. These receptor sequences come from a woman aged 50 to 65 with Graves' ophthalmopathy.

This clonotype was observed at least ten times. This chain joins TRBV6-5 and TRBJ2-7, with 9 bases lining up with TRBD1. In germline, CDR1 is MNHEY, CDR2 SVGAGI. V shed 2 bases and J 3 bases; nucleotides not matched to a gene: 14. The CDR3 totals 18 residues. The CDR3 coding sequence is TGTGCCAGCAGTTACGCCCCTTTACAGGGGGCCAAGGTCTACGAGCAGTACTTC. It translates to CASSYAPLQGAKVYEQYF.

Ten or more counts support this clonotype. The gene calls are TRBV12-3 or TRBV12-4 and TRBJ2-1; 12 positions agree with TRBD2. The V and J ends lost 6 bases and 4 bases, in that order; junction bases with no gene match: 10. CDR3 size: 17 residues. The chain's CDR3 is CASRTLTSGGKYNEQFF. The CDR3 DNA reads as TGTGCCAGCAGGACCCTTACTAGCGGGGGGAAATACAATGAGCAGTTCTTC.

This chain uses TRBV20-1 with TRBJ2-2; no reliable D call. Germline assignment: CDR1 DFQATT and CDR2 SNEGSKA (reference sequence). The CDR3 is 15 amino acids. Deletions cut 2 bases from V and 5 bases from J, with 15 bases between. Here the CDR3 DNA reads TGCAGTGCTAGAATAGGGTCCATTACAACCGGGGAGCTGTTTTTT. It specifies CSARIGSITTGELFF.

In regard to this clonotype: It may be a read error: a sequence one base away is much more abundant. This chain uses TRBV28 with TRBJ2-5; no definite D call. This CDR3 has 16 amino acids. From germline, CDR1 is MDHEN and CDR2 SYDVKM. The V gene lost 8 bases and the J gene lost 1 base, with 20 bases spanning the gap. Here the CDR3 DNA reads TGTGCCAGCTGGCTTGCCGGCGCCCAAATCCAAGAGACCCAGTACTTC. This sequence encodes CASWLAGAQIQETQYF.

The V and J genes are TRBV3-2 and TRBJ2-3; TRBD1 is the table's D call and was not checked against the DNA. TRBV3-2 is a known pseudogene. This CDR3 has 15 amino acids. The CDR3 spells CASSGTGTSTDTQYF. CDR3 DNA sequence: TGTGCCAGCAGCGGGACAGGGACTAGCACAGATACGCAGTATTTT.

This clonotype showed up many times. V gene TRBV7-8 combines with J gene TRBJ1-3, with TRBD1 matching 7 bases. CDR3 length equals 17 residues. Germline V lookup: CDR1 SGHVS, CDR2 FQNEAQ. Trimming took 0 bases from V and 1 from J; bases not matched to a gene: 6. The CDR3 DNA follows: TGTGCCAGCAGCTTAGCGGCCAAGGGGGCTTCTGGAAACACCATATATTTT. Protein product: CASSLAAKGASGNTIYF.

J is TRBJ2-5 and V is TRBV4-2, with 11 bases matching TRBD2. Germline-derived CDR1 and CDR2 are LGHNA and YNFKEQ. V trimming: 0 bases; J trimming: 5 bases; junction bases outside the gene matches: 11. This CDR3 is built from 18 residues. CDR3 residues: CASSQDDDSGRAGETQYF. In DNA, the CDR3 is TGTGCCAGCAGCCAAGATGATGATAGCGGGAGGGCGGGTGAGACCCAGTACTTC.

Turning to this clonotype: This may arise from a read error, as a much more abundant clone is one base away. The chain links TRBV14 to TRBJ1-5; D unclear. The CDR3 loop spans 13 amino acids. Germline CDR1 is SGHDN and CDR2 is FVKESK. Between the trimmed V and J ends, which lost 1 base and 5 bases, there was a span of 6 bases. The DNA for the CDR3 is TGTGCCAGCAGCCAAGGAAGGGATCAGCCCCAGCATTTT. Its protein product is CASSQGRDQPQHF.

V gene TRBV30 combines with J gene TRBJ1-3; D is unresolved. The CDR3 length is 13 residues. The V and J ends lost 4 bases and 0 bases respectively, with 7 bases between them. From germline, CDR1 is GTSNPN and CDR2 SVGIG (reference sequence). The CDR3 protein is CAWTSDSGNTIYF. CDR3 nucleotides: TGTGCCTGGACAAGTGACTCTGGAAACACCATATATTTT.

The chain joins TRBV20-1 to TRBJ2-1, with a possible D match to TRBD2 (6 bases). Per the germline V gene, CDR1 is DFQATT and CDR2 is SNEGSKA (reference sequence). V was trimmed by 7 bases and J by 0 bases, leaving 22 bases between them. This CDR3 region has 17 residues. The CDR3 DNA follows: TGCAGTGGGGGCATTTATAGCGGAGACCCCTCCTACAATGAGCAGTTCTTC. Residues: CSGGIYSGDPSYNEQFF.

This clonotype was counted between two and nine times. The genes are TRBV6-1 and TRBJ1-6; 7 positions match TRBD1. The CDR3 is 15 residues long. The J segment lost 0 bases and the V segment lost 7 bases, leaving 3 bases of the junction unmatched. Looked up from germline, CDR1 is MNHNS and CDR2 is SASEGT. CDR3 coding DNA: TGTGCCAGCAAGGACAGGAGCTCCTATAATTCACCCCTCCACTTT. Its protein product is CASKDRSSYNSPLHF.

This clonotype was observed at least ten times. The chain couples TRBV7-9 to TRBJ2-1; TRBD2 might be the D (7 bases). The germline V gene encodes CDR1 SEHNR and CDR2 FQNEAQ (reference sequence). Trimming removed 1 base from V and 0 bases from J, with 16 bases in between. CDR3 length equals 18 residues. CDR3 in amino acids: CASSLGKGGQRSYNEQFF. DNA for the CDR3: TGTGCCAGCAGCTTAGGCAAGGGGGGGCAGCGCTCCTACAATGAGCAGTTCTTC.

This clonotype was observed many times. The V call is TRBV27, the J call TRBJ1-1; D is unclear. CDR1 is MNHEY, CDR2 SMNVEV, per germline (reference sequence). V was trimmed by 8 bases and J by 0 bases, leaving 10 bases between them. The CDR3 consists of 13 residues. CDR3 loop: CASGRGMNTEAFF. As DNA, the CDR3 is TGTGCCAGCGGTAGAGGAATGAACACTGAAGCTTTCTTT.

The chain has TRBV19 and TRBJ2-2; TRBD2 aligns across 10 bases. CDR3 size: 17 residues. The V gene end was trimmed by 4 bases and the J gene end by 3 bases; junction bases not matched to a gene: 8. Per germline, CDR1 LNHDA and CDR2 SQIVND (reference sequence). Here the CDR3 reads CASSKILAGPYTGELFF. In DNA, the CDR3 is TGTGCCAGTAGTAAGATACTAGCGGGACCATACACCGGGGAGCTGTTTTTT. Filled out from reference TRBV19 and TRBJ2-2, the complete variable domain reads DGGITQSPKYLFRKEGQNVTLSCEQNLNHDAMYWYRQDPGQGLRLIYYSQIVNDFQKGDIAEGYSVSREKKESFPLTVTSAQKNPTAFYLCASSKILAGPYTGELFFGEGSRLTVL.

At least ten counts were recorded for this clonotype. The chain employs TRBV5-1 and TRBJ2-7, with 7 positions matching TRBD1. The J segment lost 4 bases and the V segment lost 3 bases, leaving 7 bases of the junction unmatched. Germline CDR1 reads SGHRS; CDR2 reads YFSETQ. This CDR3 has 14 residues. This CDR3 reads CASSSRQGLYEQYF. CDR3 nucleotide sequence: TGCGCCAGCAGCTCAAGACAGGGATTGTACGAGCAGTACTTC.

This clonotype was detected only a few times. This chain connects TRBV10-3 to TRBJ2-2, with 7 bases that match TRBD2. V trimming: 11 bases; J trimming: 7 bases; junction bases outside the gene matches: 16. Germline CDR1 ENHRY, CDR2 SYGVKD. The CDR3 covers 15 residues. CDR3 bases: TGTGCCCCCCCCATAAGGCGGGAGATCTACGGGGAGCTGTTTTTT. Its protein product is CAPPIRREIYGELFF.

This clonotype appeared many times. The CDR3 loop reads CATSDSAGAADTQYF. CDR3 in DNA: TGTGCCACCAGTGATTCAGCGGGAGCGGCAGATACGCAGTATTTT. This rearrangement joins TRBV24-1 to TRBJ2-3, with TRBD2 matching 8 bases. The CDR3 totals 15 residues. With 2 bases clipped from V and 4 bases from J, the junction kept 4 bases outside the gene matches. Germline CDR1 reads KGHDR; CDR2 reads SFDVKD.

This clonotype was seen only a few times. This rearrangement joins TRBV7-2 to TRBJ2-5; 8 positions match TRBD1. The CDR3 totals 16 residues. The junction had 13 bases not matched to a gene; V was cut back by 5 bases and J by 5 bases. CDR1 is SGHTA, CDR2 FQGNSA, per germline. The CDR3 DNA follows: TGTGCCAGCAGCCCCCGGGCAGGGGGCGTGTTTGAGACCCAGTACTTC. This sequence encodes CASSPRAGGVFETQYF.

A word on this clonotype: Sequence at one end of the junction differs from germline and may be a read error. The chain couples TRBV20-1 to TRBJ2-1, with D tentatively TRBD2 (5 bases). The CDR3 sequence is 14 residues long. Germline V gene lookup returns CDR1 DFQATT and CDR2 SNEGSKA (reference sequence). The CDR3 nucleotides read TGCAGTGCCACCAAGAGCGGACCTTACAATGAGCAGCTCTTC. Translated, it gives CSATKSGPYNEQLF.

The chain uses TRBV20-1 and TRBJ2-2, with 7 bases fitting TRBD2. The CDR3 has 15 amino acids. Germline CDR1 reads DFQATT; CDR2 reads SNEGSKA (reference sequence). The ends lost 0 bases at V and 4 bases at J; junction bases unmatched: 5. CDR3 in amino acids: CSARDWTRGTGELFF. The CDR3 DNA is TGCAGTGCTAGAGATTGGACTAGGGGCACCGGGGAGCTGTTTTTT.

This clonotype came up many times. The chain employs TRBV13 and TRBJ2-3; 11 bases map to TRBD2. The CDR3 is 14 amino acids. Losses at the gene ends were 5 bases for V and 7 bases for J; bases not matched to a gene: 5. Germline CDR1 PRHDT, CDR2 FYEKMQ (reference sequence). CDR3 loop: CASSHGTSGNTQYF. The CDR3 coding sequence is TGTGCCAGCAGCCACGGGACTAGCGGAAATACGCAGTATTTT. The entire variable domain, with the rest obtained from reference TRBV13 and TRBJ2-3, is as follows: AAGVIQSPRHLIKEKRETATLKCYPIPRHDTVYWYQQGPGQDPQFLISFYEKMQSDKGSIPDRFSAQQFSDYHSELNMSSLELGDSALYFCASSHGTSGNTQYFGPGTRLTVL.

In its sample, this clonotype was seen many times. This sequence joins TRBV5-5 and TRBJ1-4; D is uncertain. V was shortened by 0 bases and J by 8 bases, with 5 bases between the two germline ends. The CDR3 contains 12 residues. Germline lookup yields CDR1 SGHKS and CDR2 YYEKEE (reference sequence). The CDR3 spells CASSLALEKLFF. The DNA for the CDR3 is TGTGCCAGCAGCTTGGCCCTGGAAAAACTGTTTTTT.

For this clonotype: A read error may be the cause here, since a much bigger clone is one base away. The chain joins TRBV29-1 to TRBJ2-7; the D gene could be TRBD1 or TRBD2 (5 bases each). The J call may be incorrect, as the DNA end agrees better with TRBJ2-1. Germline CDR1 reads SQVTM; CDR2 reads ANQGSEA. This CDR3 has 13 amino acids. CDR3: CSVEDEGPYEQFF. CDR3 DNA: TGCAGCGTTGAAGACGAGGGACCCTACGAGCAGTTCTTC.

This clonotype was seen just once. This clone may be a read error of a much larger clone one base away. The gene calls are TRBV28 and TRBJ1-5; D is uncertain. The CDR3 contains 17 residues. The germline V gene encodes CDR1 MDHEN and CDR2 SYDVKM. CDR3 in amino acids: CASSSRWRPGSNQPHHF. The CDR3 coding sequence is TGTGCCAGCAGTTCCCGTTGGAGGCCTGGCAGCAATCAGCCCCACCATTTT.

There are many counts of this clonotype. The chain employs TRBV7-8 and TRBJ2-7; D is unclear. Germline values: CDR1 SGHVS, CDR2 FQNEAQ. This CDR3 contains 14 residues. Trimming left V 5 bases short and J 4 bases short, with 15 bases between. The CDR3 here is CASSATEVGYEQYF. CDR3 in DNA: TGTGCCAGCAGCGCGACCGAAGTGGGTTACGAGCAGTACTTC.